Presented here are 26 T cell receptor beta chains from one specimen sequenced in a study of blood T cell repertoires in COVID-19. The assay was immunoSEQ multiplex PCR, and TCRdb's table has in-frame clones only and misses some. The table shows fewer than 300,000 clones, with approximately 77% occurring only once. The sequenced sample consisted of peripheral blood. These TCRs come from a woman between 18 and 29 years old with acute or convalescent COVID-19.

V usage is TRBV28 and J usage is TRBJ2-7; 13 bases map to TRBD2. This CDR3 comprises 17 residues. Looked up from germline, CDR1 is MDHEN and CDR2 is SYDVKM. After removal of 7 bases from V and 2 bases from J, the junction contained 11 bases not matched to a gene. Written as DNA, the CDR3 is TGTGCCAGCACCGGGACTAGCGGGGACTCCAGTCCCTACGAGCAGTACTTC. Translation: CASTGTSGDSSPYEQYF.

This sequence joins TRBV10-3 and TRBJ1-1; TRBD1 matches 8 bases. V gave up 3 bases and J gave up 10 bases; unmatched junction bases: 10. This CDR3 has 14 amino acids. CDR1 and CDR2 (germline): ENHRY, SYGVKD. CDR3 bases: TGTGCCATCAGTGACCCCGACAGGGGCGGAGGAGCTTTCTTT. Translating gives CAISDPDRGGGAFF.

The chain combines TRBV7-9 with TRBJ1-4; 8 bases are a match to TRBD1. CDR1 is SEHNR and CDR2 is FQNEAQ in the germline V gene (reference sequence). Trimming cost V 4 bases and J 6 bases; bases outside gene matches: 4. This CDR3 comprises 14 residues. The CDR3 is CASSSQGAHEKLFF. CDR3 bases: TGTGCCAGCAGCTCTCAGGGGGCGCATGAAAAACTGTTTTTT. Supplemented by reference TRBV7-9 and TRBJ1-4, the full variable domain reads DTGVSQNPRHKITKRGQNVTFRCDPISEHNRLYWYRQTLGQGPEFLTYFQNEAQLEKSRLLSDRFSAERPKGSFSTLEIQRTEQGDSAMYLCASSSQGAHEKLFFGSGTQLSVL.

The CDR3 nucleotides are TGCGCCAGCAGCTTGGACCTAGAAGGCTACACCTTC. Translation: CASSLDLEGYTF. The chain couples TRBV5-1 to TRBJ1-2; D remains unclear. Trimming cost V 0 bases and J 8 bases, with 8 bases left between them. Germline CDR1 SGHRS, CDR2 YFSETQ. CDR3 length: 12 amino acids.

The chain has TRBV7-6 and TRBJ2-3; D is possibly TRBD1 (6 bases). Germline V gene lookup returns CDR1 SGHVS and CDR2 FNYEAQ. The CDR3 is made up of 18 amino acids. V was cut by 2 bases and J by 1 base, with 19 bases left in between. The CDR3 spells CASSLNVLGAVRTDTQYF. In nucleotides, the CDR3 is TGTGCCAGCAGCTTAAACGTATTGGGGGCAGTTCGCACAGATACGCAGTATTTT.

The chain is built from TRBV29-1 and TRBJ2-2; 10 positions agree with TRBD2. The V and J ends lost 5 bases and 4 bases, in that order; junction bases with no gene match: 7. CDR3 length: 15 amino acids. In germline, CDR1 is SQVTM, CDR2 ANQGSEA. The CDR3 reads CSVRASGSVTGELFF. Written as DNA, the CDR3 is TGCAGCGTTAGGGCTAGCGGGAGTGTCACCGGGGAGCTGTTTTTT.

V and J are TRBV7-2 and TRBJ2-1, with 13 bases fitting TRBD2. Per the germline V gene, CDR1 is SGHTA and CDR2 is FQGNSA. This CDR3 comprises 16 residues. V lost 5 bases and J lost 9; bases outside the gene matches: 10. The chain's CDR3 is CASSLYGTSGTIEQFF. Written as DNA, the CDR3 is TGTGCCAGCAGCCTTTACGGGACTAGCGGGACTATTGAGCAGTTCTTC. The complete variable domain, with remaining parts taken from reference TRBV7-2 and TRBJ2-1, reads GAGVSQSPSNKVTEKGKDVELRCDPISGHTALYWYRQSLGQGLEFLIYFQGNSAPDKSGLPSDRFSAERTGGSVSTLTIQRTQQEDSAVYLCASSLYGTSGTIEQFFGPGTRLTVL.

The rearrangement links TRBV13 to TRBJ2-7; TRBD2 matches 8 bases. Germline V gene lookup returns CDR1 PRHDT and CDR2 FYEKMQ (reference sequence). The trim removed 4 bases at V and 2 bases at J, leaving 4 bases unmatched. The length of the CDR3 is 14 residues. CDR3 residues: CASSSGLAPYEQYF. CDR3 nucleotide sequence: TGTGCCAGCAGCTCCGGACTAGCTCCCTACGAGCAGTACTTC.

This clone has a single count. The rearrangement joins TRBV4-3 to TRBJ1-1; TRBD1 is a possible D gene (5 bases). The germline V gene encodes CDR1 LGHNA and CDR2 YSLEER. This CDR3 is built from 15 residues. The V and J ends lost 1 base and 4 bases respectively, with 13 bases between them. The CDR3 nucleotides read TGCGCCAGCAGCCAAGCTCAGGGAGGGAGCACTGAAGCTTTCTTT. This codes for CASSQAQGGSTEAFF.

This sequence joins TRBV28 and TRBJ1-1; TRBD1 matches 7 bases. Germline-derived CDR1 and CDR2 are MDHEN and SYDVKM. Trimming took 6 bases from V and 3 from J; bases not matched to a gene: 7. This CDR3 comprises 14 residues. The CDR3 DNA sequence: TGTGCCAGCAGCTCGGGACAGCGATACACTGAAGCTTTCTTT. Translating it yields CASSSGQRYTEAFF.

J is TRBJ2-1 and V is TRBV7-9, with 10 bases that match TRBD1. Germline V lookup: CDR1 SEHNR, CDR2 FQNEAQ (reference sequence). The CDR3 extends over 15 amino acids. The junction had 7 bases not matched to a gene; V was cut back by 5 bases and J by 6 bases. CDR3 residues: CASSPRTGGSNEQFF. The CDR3 bases are TGTGCCAGCAGCCCAAGGACAGGGGGTTCCAATGAGCAGTTCTTC.

This clone showed up just a few times. This rearrangement joins TRBV7-2 to TRBJ2-7; 14 bases line up with TRBD2. Germline CDR1 and CDR2: SGHTA and FQGNSA. The CDR3 extends over 16 amino acids. J was trimmed by 2 bases and V by 4 bases; bases with no gene match: 4. CDR3 nucleotide sequence: TGTGCCAGCAGCTCGGGGACTAGCGGGAGCCCCTACGAGCAGTACTTC. As protein: CASSSGTSGSPYEQYF.

This chain links TRBV2 with TRBJ1-6; TRBD1 might be the D (6 bases). This CDR3 is 14 amino acids long. The V gene's germline CDR1 is SNHLY and CDR2 FYNNEI. The V gene lost 6 bases and the J gene lost 8 bases, with 14 bases spanning the gap. The CDR3 region is CASSKQGFDSPLHF. CDR3 coding DNA: TGTGCCAGCAGCAAACAGGGTTTTGATTCACCCCTCCACTTT.

This clone occurred a few times. The rearrangement joins TRBV12-3 or TRBV12-4 to TRBJ2-1, with D uncertain. V was clipped by 6 bases and J by 2 bases, with 8 bases between them. The CDR3 totals 13 residues. DNA for the CDR3: TGTGCCAGCAGCCGCGATCCCTACAATGAGCAGTTCTTC. Encoded protein: CASSRDPYNEQFF.

The chain carries TRBV9 and TRBJ2-6; TRBD1 agrees at 10 bases. The CDR3 contains 19 residues. The germline V gene has CDR1 SGDLS and CDR2 YYNGEE. V shed 3 bases, J shed 1 base, and the junction held 10 bases outside the gene matches. The CDR3 region has the DNA TGTGCCAGCAGCGGCTACGGGGACAGGGGATTTTCTGGGGCCAACGTCCTGACTTTC. Its protein is CASSGYGDRGFSGANVLTF.

The chain has TRBV9 and TRBJ2-3; 16 bases line up with TRBD2. Unmatched junction bases numbered 4, after V lost 3 bases and J lost 0 bases. The CDR3 sequence is 18 residues long. Germline V gene sequence: CDR1 SGDLS, CDR2 YYNGEE. DNA of the CDR3: TGTGCCAGCAGCGCGGGACTAGCGGGAGGGTCAAGCACAGATACGCAGTATTTT. As protein: CASSAGLAGGSSTDTQYF.

V and J are TRBV11-2 and TRBJ2-7, with 7 bases that match TRBD2. The germline V gene encodes CDR1 SGHAT and CDR2 FQNNGV. With 5 bases clipped from V and 1 base from J, the junction kept 5 bases outside the gene matches. The CDR3 is 14 amino acids. Here the CDR3 DNA reads TGTGCCAGCAGCCGAGGACTAGTATCCTACGAGCAGTACTTC. Translated, it gives CASSRGLVSYEQYF.

This rearrangement joins TRBV18 to TRBJ2-7, with 8 nucleotides matching TRBD2. The CDR3 is made up of 14 amino acids. Losses at the gene ends were 1 base for V and 6 bases for J; bases not matched to a gene: 5. Looked up from germline, CDR1 is KGHSH and CDR2 is LQKENI. CDR3 protein: CASSPRWLAGEQYF. As DNA, the CDR3 is TGTGCCAGCTCACCACGGTGGCTAGCGGGCGAGCAGTACTTC.

The chain joins TRBV7-2 to TRBJ2-2, with TRBD1 identical over 8 bases. The trim removed 3 bases at V and 2 bases at J, leaving 11 bases unmatched. Germline CDR1 SGHTA, CDR2 FQGNSA. The CDR3 totals 18 residues. CDR3 amino acids: CASSFVAGGQGNTGELFF. The CDR3 nucleotides are TGTGCCAGCAGCTTCGTTGCGGGCGGACAGGGAAACACCGGGGAGCTGTTTTTT.

This sequence joins TRBV19 and TRBJ2-2; 8 bases line up with TRBD1. The germline gives CDR1 LNHDA, CDR2 SQIVND (reference sequence). The ends lost 5 bases at V and 2 bases at J; junction bases unmatched: 4. CDR3 length: 15 amino acids. The CDR3 loop reads CASSPTGENTGELFF. The CDR3 bases are TGTGCCAGTAGTCCGACAGGGGAAAACACCGGGGAGCTGTTTTTT.

This clone was counted only a few times. This chain connects TRBV7-2 to TRBJ2-7, with 7 bases aligning to TRBD2. With 3 bases clipped from V and 3 bases from J, the junction kept 5 bases outside the gene matches. Germline V gene lookup returns CDR1 SGHTA and CDR2 FQGNSA. This CDR3 comprises 14 residues. The CDR3 DNA reads as TGTGCCAGCAGCTTTTTTGCGGGAGACTACGAGCAGTACTTC. It yields the protein CASSFFAGDYEQYF. Drawing the rest from reference TRBV7-2 and TRBJ2-7, the complete variable domain is GAGVSQSPSNKVTEKGKDVELRCDPISGHTALYWYRQSLGQGLEFLIYFQGNSAPDKSGLPSDRFSAERTGGSVSTLTIQRTQQEDSAVYLCASSFFAGDYEQYFGPGTRLTVT.

The chain carries TRBV6-5 and TRBJ2-2; D may be TRBD2 (6 bases). This CDR3 contains 15 residues. Germline CDR1 and CDR2: MNHEY and SVGAGI. The ends were cut back, 8 bases at V and 6 bases at J, with 19 bases in the middle. As DNA, the CDR3 is TGTGCCAGCGGCTGGTGGGGAGGAGGGGCCGGGGAGCTGTTTTTT. This encodes CASGWWGGGAGELFF.

This chain joins TRBV5-1 and TRBJ1-4; D gene unclear. The length of the CDR3 is 14 residues. V lost 7 bases to trimming and J lost 7 bases, with 17 bases between them. Germline loops: CDR1 SGHRS, CDR2 YFSETQ. DNA for the CDR3: TGCGCCAGCTCATCCGGGTTTGAGGCTGAAAAACTGTTTTTT. Protein: CASSSGFEAEKLFF.

This chain connects TRBV9 to TRBJ2-7, with TRBD1 matching over 9 bases. Germline V gene lookup returns CDR1 SGDLS and CDR2 YYNGEE. J gave up 7 bases and V 0 bases, and 8 bases lay outside the gene matches. The CDR3 extends over 15 amino acids. This CDR3 reads CASSVGDRGTSEQYF. The CDR3 bases are TGTGCCAGCAGCGTAGGCGACAGGGGGACGTCGGAGCAGTACTTC.

The J gene is TRBJ2-1, the V gene TRBV6-5; 13 bases are a match to TRBD2. J was trimmed by 9 bases and V by 4 bases; bases with no gene match: 9. The CDR3 covers 16 residues. Germline V gives CDR1 MNHEY, CDR2 SVGAGI. CDR3 protein: CASSLGLAGRRGEQFF. In DNA, the CDR3 is TGTGCCAGCAGTTTGGGACTAGCGGGGAGGCGGGGTGAGCAGTTCTTC.

This chain joins TRBV4-3 and TRBJ2-7; 7 bases match TRBD1. This CDR3 comprises 14 residues. The ends lost 1 base at V and 2 bases at J; junction bases unmatched: 2. Germline CDR1 LGHNA, CDR2 YSLEER. The CDR3 reads CASSQGTGTYEQYF. DNA of the CDR3: TGCGCCAGCAGCCAAGGGACAGGAACCTACGAGCAGTACTTC.